These T cell receptor beta chains were read from a single sample in a study of STAT3 mutations in large granular lymphocyte leukemia. TCRdb's copy holds only in-frame clones and misses some; the assay was immunoSEQ multiplex PCR. This sample has 15,000 to 20,000 clones, with 84% found just once. The sequenced sample was peripheral blood mononuclear cells. The receptors originated from a man between 45 and 60 years old with T-cell large granular lymphocyte leukemia. Some clones in this sample may be carry-over from other donors' samples. Each CDR3 is given with its conserved first and last residue. The D gene is left open where the match is weak. The size entry is marked missing in some rows and otherwise reads once, few, many or a size class.

clone_size	v_call	j_call	d_call	cdr3_aa	cdr3_nt
few	TRBV27	TRBJ1-2	TRBD1	CASSAGTGGFGYTF	TGTGCCAGCAGCGCCGGGACAGGGGGCTTTGGCTACACCTTC
NA	TRBV15	TRBJ2-7	NA	CATSTGKSYEQYF	TGTGCCACCAGCACGGGCAAGTCCTACGAGCAGTACTTC
NA	TRBV5-4	TRBJ2-3	NA	CASSFSTAGTDTQYF	TGTGCCAGCAGCTTCTCTACTGCGGGCACAGATACGCAGTATTTT
NA	TRBV19	TRBJ1-5	NA	CASSIRLNQPQHF	TGTGCCAGTAGTATACGTCTTAATCAGCCCCAGCATTTT
once	TRBV12-5	TRBJ1-1	TRBD1	CASGFDRVNTEAFF	TGTGCTAGTGGTTTCGACAGGGTTAACACTGAAGCTTTCTTT
NA	TRBV5-1	TRBJ1-6	NA	CASSPDGSNSPLHF	TGCGCCAGCAGCCCCGATGGTTCTAATTCACCCCTCCACTTT
NA	TRBV14	TRBJ2-3	NA	CASSQLLTDTQYF	TGTGCCAGCAGCCAACTACTTACAGATACGCAGTATTTT
NA	TRBV4-3	TRBJ2-3	TRBD1	CASSRQGDTDTQYF	TGCGCCAGCAGCCGACAGGGGGATACAGATACGCAGTATTTT
NA	TRBV9	TRBJ1-2	NA	CASSVSGSDSYGYTF	TGTGCCAGCAGCGTATCAGGCAGCGACTCCTATGGCTACACCTTC
NA	TRBV27	TRBJ2-5	NA	CASSLFGGDETQYF	TGTGCCAGCAGTTTGTTCGGGGGCGACGAGACCCAGTACTTC
NA	TRBV7-2	TRBJ1-5	TRBD1	CASSPRLGQGNDNQPQHF	TGTGCCAGCAGCCCGAGGCTGGGACAGGGGAATGACAATCAGCCCCAGCATTTT
few	TRBV2	TRBJ2-7	NA	CASSVHRERPYEQYF	TGTGCCAGCAGTGTTCACAGGGAACGACCCTACGAGCAGTACTTC
NA	TRBV5-6	TRBJ1-2	TRBD1	CASSWDRGYGYTF	TGTGCCAGCAGCTGGGACAGGGGTTATGGCTACACCTTC
NA	TRBV5-6	TRBJ1-1	NA	CASSLGWNTEAFF	TGTGCCAGCAGCTTGGGGTGGAACACTGAAGCTTTCTTT
NA	TRBV11-2	TRBJ1-4	NA	CASSLSNSGNEKLFF	TGTGCCAGCAGCTTATCTAATTCAGGGAATGAAAAACTGTTTTTT
NA	TRBV4-3	TRBJ2-3	TRBD2	CASSQVLAGVGTDTQYF	TGCGCCAGCAGCCAAGTGCTAGCGGGAGTGGGCACAGATACGCAGTATTTT
NA	TRBV5-6	TRBJ1-3	NA	CASSGTGPSSGNTIYF	TGTGCCAGCAGCGGGACCGGGCCGAGCTCTGGAAACACCATATATTTT
NA	TRBV14	TRBJ2-6	NA	CASSIGLSSGANVLTF	TGTGCCAGCAGCATCGGACTGAGCTCTGGGGCCAACGTCCTGACTTTC
few	TRBV2	TRBJ1-5	NA	CASSVGLGGGQPQHF	TGTGCCAGCAGTGTGGGGTTGGGGGGGGGACAGCCCCAGCATTTT
once	TRBV6-5	TRBJ2-7	TRBD1	CASRLTGPSYEQYF	TGTGCCAGCAGACTGACAGGGCCCTCCTACGAGCAGTACTTC
NA	TRBV28	TRBJ2-3	TRBD2	CASRGLAGGTDTQYF	TGTGCCAGCAGGGGACTAGCGGGGGGCACAGATACGCAGTATTTT
NA	TRBV7-9	TRBJ2-2	TRBD2	CASSFREARDTGELFF	TGTGCCAGCAGCTTCCGGGAGGCGCGGGACACCGGGGAGCTGTTTTTT
NA	TRBV18	TRBJ1-4	NA	CASSQQWGNEKLFF	TGTGCCAGCTCACAACAGTGGGGAAATGAAAAACTGTTTTTT
NA	TRBV9	TRBJ2-3	NA	CASSVGELERTDTQYF	TGTGCCAGCAGCGTAGGTGAATTGGAAAGGACAGATACGCAGTATTTT
once	TRBV6-5	TRBJ1-1	NA	CASSLQMNTEAFF	TGTGCCAGCAGCCTACAGATGAACACTGAAGCTTTCTTT
NA	TRBV30	TRBJ1-3	NA	CAWSGGRGSRSGNTIYF	TGTGCCTGGAGCGGCGGTCGCGGGTCTCGCTCTGGAAACACCATATATTTT
once	TRBV7-9	TRBJ1-2	TRBD1	CASSSRTGEGGYTF	TGTGCCAGCAGCTCCCGGACAGGGGAAGGTGGCTACACCTTC
NA	TRBV7-9	TRBJ1-2	NA	CASSLGGEGYGYTF	TGTGCCAGCAGCTTAGGAGGGGAGGGCTATGGCTACACCTTC
NA	TRBV9	TRBJ2-3	NA	CASSVAGPDTQYF	TGTGCCAGCAGCGTAGCGGGACCAGATACGCAGTATTTT
NA	TRBV7-9	TRBJ1-3	NA	CASSLDRERGNTIYF	TGTGCCAGCAGCTTAGACAGGGAACGTGGAAACACCATATATTTT
NA	TRBV9	TRBJ2-3	NA	CASSVDGTDTQYF	TGTGCCAGCAGCGTAGATGGGACAGATACGCAGTATTTT
NA	TRBV18	TRBJ2-7	TRBD1	CASSRGQGSDEQYF	TGTGCCAGCTCACGGGGACAGGGGTCCGACGAGCAGTACTTC
NA	TRBV19	TRBJ2-1	NA	CASTQDGYNEQFF	TGTGCCAGTACCCAGGACGGATACAATGAGCAGTTCTTC
NA	TRBV18	TRBJ1-5	NA	CASSPFSGRSNQPQHF	TGTGCCAGCTCACCTTTTTCGGGTAGGAGCAATCAGCCCCAGCATTTT
NA	TRBV29-1	TRBJ2-3	NA	CTISRESDTQYF	TGCACCATTTCACGGGAGTCAGATACGCAGTATTTT
once	TRBV5-6	TRBJ1-1	TRBD1	CASSSGGETFF	TGTGCCAGCAGTTCAGGGGGCGAGACTTTCTTT
NA	TRBV7-9	TRBJ1-1	TRBD1	CASSLTGDTEAFF	TGTGCCAGCAGTTTGACAGGGGACACTGAAGCTTTCTTT
NA	TRBV5-6	TRBJ2-7	TRBD1	CASSLQGATYEQYF	TGTGCCAGCAGCTTACAGGGGGCTACCTACGAGCAGTACTTC
NA	TRBV11-3	TRBJ2-1	NA	CASSLDSYSYNEQFF	TGTGCCAGCAGCTTAGACTCTTACTCCTACAATGAGCAGTTCTTC
NA	TRBV18	TRBJ1-5	NA	CASSGDSNQPQHF	TGTGCCAGCTCAGGGGATAGCAATCAGCCCCAGCATTTT
NA	TRBV30	TRBJ1-4	NA	CAWSRGAGATNEKLFF	TGTGCCTGGAGTCGTGGAGCAGGCGCAACTAATGAAAAACTGTTTTTT
once	TRBV6-5	TRBJ1-3	NA	CASVPSSGNTIYF	TGTGCCAGCGTACCGAGCTCTGGAAACACCATATATTTT
NA	TRBV9	TRBJ1-2	TRBD1	CASSFSGEDRGQYGYTF	TGTGCCAGCAGTTTCTCGGGGGAAGACAGGGGGCAATATGGCTACACCTTC
NA	TRBV28	TRBJ2-7	NA	CASSVTYEQYF	TGTGCCAGCAGTGTGACCTACGAGCAGTACTTC
NA	TRBV5-4	TRBJ2-6	NA	CASSLNGQSWGSSGANVLTF	TGTGCCAGCAGCTTGAACGGACAGTCGTGGGGAAGCTCTGGGGCCAACGTCCTGACTTTC
once	TRBV7-2	TRBJ1-5	NA	CASSLDGVASQPQHF	TGTGCCAGCAGCTTAGATGGGGTTGCGAGCCAGCCCCAGCATTTT
NA	TRBV7-9	TRBJ2-1	NA	CASSPRGSQVNEQFF	TGTGCCAGCAGCCCCCGTGGGTCCCAAGTAAATGAGCAGTTCTTC
NA	TRBV19	TRBJ1-4	NA	CASSIPLVGKLFF	TGTGCCAGTAGTATTCCCCTTGTGGGGAAACTGTTTTTT
NA	TRBV7-2	TRBJ2-5	TRBD2	CASSLGLAGGPRETQYF	TGTGCCAGCAGCTTAGGACTAGCGGGGGGGCCCCGAGAGACCCAGTACTTC
NA	TRBV7-8	TRBJ1-4	NA	CASAKGATNEKLFF	TGTGCCAGCGCAAAAGGGGCAACTAATGAAAAACTGTTTTTT
NA	TRBV5-1	TRBJ1-6	TRBD1	CASSLEDRGHNSNSPLHF	TGCGCCAGCAGCTTGGAGGACAGGGGACATAATAGCAATTCACCCCTCCACTTT
NA	TRBV15	TRBJ2-3	TRBD1	CATSRRTGSMADTQYF	TGTGCCACCAGCAGACGGACAGGGTCCATGGCAGATACGCAGTATTTT
NA	TRBV6-5	TRBJ2-7	NA	CASSYSDEQYF	TGTGCCAGCAGTTACTCGGACGAGCAGTACTTC
NA	TRBV6-5	TRBJ1-6	NA	CASSYSGEAPLHF	TGTGCCAGCAGTTACTCGGGTGAGGCACCCCTCCACTTT
NA	TRBV29-1	TRBJ2-3	TRBD2	CSVVRAGGTDTQYF	TGCAGCGTTGTTCGAGCGGGAGGCACAGATACGCAGTATTTT
NA	TRBV7-8	TRBJ2-7	TRBD1	CASSLVGQGTRQYF	TGTGCCAGCAGCTTAGTCGGACAGGGGACCCGGCAGTACTTC
NA	TRBV7-2	TRBJ1-2	NA	CASSLADIRYTF	TGTGCCAGCAGCTTGGCAGACATTCGCTACACCTTC